The 28 T cell receptor beta chains listed next were all sequenced from one sample in a study of blood T cell repertoires in COVID-19. Clones were read by immunoSEQ multiplex PCR, and TCRdb kept only the in-frame ones, dropping some. The top ten clones hold 0.65% to 0.85% of a sample with hundreds of thousands of clones, about nine tenths of them seen once. The sample was peripheral blood. The source is a man aged 40-55 years with acute or convalescent COVID-19.

This clone was detected only a few times. V gene TRBV2 combines with J gene TRBJ1-5; 7 bases align to TRBD1. The length of the CDR3 is 14 residues. After removal of 8 bases from V and 2 bases from J, the junction contained 6 bases not matched to a gene. In germline, CDR1 is SNHLY, CDR2 FYNNEI. The CDR3 spells CASESGGGNQPQHF. The CDR3 region has the DNA TGTGCCAGCGAATCAGGGGGAGGCAATCAGCCCCAGCATTTT.

The J gene is TRBJ2-3, the V gene TRBV2; D possibly corresponds to TRBD2 (5 bases). Trimming removed 2 bases from V and 6 bases from J, with 18 bases in between. The V gene's germline CDR1 is SNHLY and CDR2 FYNNEI. There are 16 residues in the CDR3. The DNA for the CDR3 is TGTGCCAGCAGTGAACTAGCATCGTTCTCCGGGGATACGCAGTATTTT. It is translated as CASSELASFSGDTQYF.

This sequence joins TRBV24-1 and TRBJ1-4, with D maybe TRBD1 (6 bases). The CDR3 contains 15 residues. CDR1 and CDR2 (germline): KGHDR, SFDVKD. V was pared by 3 bases and J by 8 bases, with 15 bases between. This chain's CDR3 is CATSDATGRPEKLFF. CDR3 sequence (DNA): TGTGCCACCAGTGATGCTACAGGGCGTCCCGAAAAACTGTTTTTT.

This clone turned up a few times. This sequence joins TRBV5-1 and TRBJ1-4, with 11 bases aligning to TRBD1. V was clipped by 3 bases and J by 5 bases; unmatched bases: 6. The CDR3 runs 16 residues. CDR1 SGHRS and CDR2 YFSETQ come from the germline V gene. The CDR3 loop reads CASSSRTGGRNEKLFF. Written as DNA, the CDR3 is TGCGCCAGCAGCTCCCGGACAGGGGGCCGGAATGAAAAACTGTTTTTT.

The chain recombines TRBV21-1 with TRBJ2-2; TRBD2, the table's D call, was not compared with the DNA. TRBV21-1 is designated a pseudogene. The CDR3 length is 18 residues. CDR3 in amino acids: CASSKVDERRANTGELFF. The CDR3 DNA reads as TGTGCCAGCAGCAAAGTAGACGAGCGGAGAGCGAACACCGGGGAGCTGTTTTTT.

This clone has only one observation. The CDR3 DNA is TGCGCCAGCAGTGACCCGGGACAGGGCGGCGCCCTCGATGGCTACACCTTC. Protein product: CASSDPGQGGALDGYTF. The chain links TRBV5-1 to TRBJ1-2; TRBD1 matches at 9 bases. This CDR3 is 17 amino acids long. V was pared by 5 bases and J by 6 bases, with 17 bases of the junction left unmatched. CDR1 and CDR2 from the germline V gene are SGHRS and YFSETQ.

This clone was observed a handful of times. The V call is TRBV2, the J call TRBJ2-6; D gene unclear. Trimming stripped 6 bases from V and 0 bases from J, with 15 bases between. This CDR3 contains 17 residues. Germline V gene lookup returns CDR1 SNHLY and CDR2 FYNNEI. CDR3 sequence reads: CASSLYPPLSGANVLTF. In nucleotides, the CDR3 is TGTGCCAGCAGCCTATACCCCCCCCTCTCTGGGGCCAACGTCCTGACTTTC.

V usage is TRBV7-9 and J usage is TRBJ2-1, with 12 nucleotides matching TRBD2. This CDR3 region has 16 residues. Losses at the gene ends were 4 bases for V and 4 bases for J; bases not matched to a gene: 5. From germline, CDR1 is SEHNR and CDR2 FQNEAQ (reference sequence). This chain's CDR3 is CASSSWTSGEYNEQFF. The CDR3 DNA is TGTGCCAGCAGCTCCTGGACTAGCGGGGAGTACAATGAGCAGTTCTTC.

This clone appeared a single time. The J gene is TRBJ2-3, the V gene TRBV6-5, with D uncertain. This CDR3 spans 16 amino acids. Germline CDR1 reads MNHEY; CDR2 reads SVGAGI. V was pared by 2 bases and J by 0 bases, with 12 bases between. CDR3 region: CASSYSGSLSTDTQYF. CDR3 bases: TGTGCCAGCAGTTACAGTGGTAGCCTAAGCACAGATACGCAGTATTTT.

J is TRBJ2-7 and V is TRBV12-3 or TRBV12-4, with 7 positions matching TRBD1. This CDR3 has 13 residues. V shed 6 bases, J shed 6 bases, and the junction held 8 bases outside the gene matches. CDR3 amino acids: CASSQTGLGEQYF. In nucleotides, the CDR3 is TGTGCCAGCAGCCAGACAGGGTTAGGCGAGCAGTACTTC.

The chain combines TRBV14 with TRBJ1-3; no clear D. The CDR3 consists of 11 residues. The V and J ends lost 6 bases and 4 bases respectively, with 4 bases between them. The germline gives CDR1 SGHDN, CDR2 FVKESK. CDR3: CASRAGNTIYF. In nucleotides, the CDR3 is TGTGCCAGCAGAGCGGGAAACACCATATATTTT.

The rearrangement uses TRBV6-5 and TRBJ1-2; TRBD1 agrees at 8 bases. V lost 0 bases and J lost 3; bases outside the gene matches: 3. The CDR3 has 15 residues. Germline V gene lookup returns CDR1 MNHEY and CDR2 SVGAGI. The CDR3 here is CASSYSTGAYYGYTF. In DNA, the CDR3 is TGTGCCAGCAGTTACTCGACAGGGGCCTACTATGGCTACACCTTC.

Only one count was recorded for this clone. The chain is built from TRBV11-2 and TRBJ1-1, with a weak D call TRBD1 (5 bases). CDR1 and CDR2 from the germline V gene are SGHAT and FQNNGV. This CDR3 spans 13 amino acids. V dropped 5 bases and J dropped 4 bases, with 11 bases sitting between them. CDR3 coding DNA: TGTGCCAGCAGCCAGTTGGGGGGCACTGAAGCTTTCTTT. Amino acid sequence: CASSQLGGTEAFF.

V usage is TRBV6-5 and J usage is TRBJ1-2, with D possibly TRBD1 on 5 matching bases. The V gene's germline CDR1 is MNHEY and CDR2 SVGAGI. This CDR3 region has 14 residues. V lost 5 bases and J 4 bases, leaving 14 bases between the germline ends. The CDR3 protein is CASSPSGGTYGYTF. DNA of the CDR3: TGTGCCAGCAGTCCTTCGGGGGGGACCTATGGCTACACCTTC.

The genes are TRBV9 and TRBJ2-7; D is possibly TRBD2 (5 bases). Germline CDR1 is SGDLS and CDR2 is YYNGEE. V gave up 4 bases and J gave up 4 bases, with 18 bases separating them. This CDR3 has 15 amino acids. This CDR3 reads CASSPQSEVGYEQYF. The CDR3 region has the DNA TGTGCCAGCAGCCCCCAATCGGAGGTAGGTTACGAGCAGTACTTC.

The chain carries TRBV20-1 and TRBJ2-7; D perhaps matches TRBD2 (6 bases). The germline CDR1 and CDR2 sequences are DFQATT and SNEGSKA (reference sequence). This CDR3 is built from 11 residues. V lost 6 bases and J 7 bases, leaving 13 bases between the germline ends. CDR3 sequence (DNA): TGCAGTGCGCGTCGCGGGGAAGAGCAGTACTTC. Its translation is CSARRGEEQYF.

V usage is TRBV9 and J usage is TRBJ1-4; TRBD1 matches 8 bases. The CDR3 spans 16 residues. Germline trimming cut 0 bases from V and 8 bases from J; bases unmatched to any gene: 9. Germline CDR1 reads SGDLS; CDR2 reads YYNGEE. DNA for the CDR3: TGTGCCAGCAGCGTAGACGAAGGACAGGGCTGGGAAAAACTGTTTTTT. This codes for CASSVDEGQGWEKLFF.

The V gene is TRBV27, the J gene TRBJ1-2; the match to TRBD1 covers 7 bases. V shed 0 bases, J shed 1 base, and the junction held 11 bases outside the gene matches. CDR1 MNHEY and CDR2 SMNVEV come from the germline V gene (reference sequence). The CDR3 is 18 residues long. The CDR3 nucleotides read TGTGCCAGCAGTTTATCGACCCCCGGGACAGCCTATAACTATGGCTACACCTTC. Translating it yields CASSLSTPGTAYNYGYTF.

The V call is TRBV18, the J call TRBJ1-5, with D unclear. CDR3 size: 13 residues. V dropped 0 bases and J dropped 4 bases, with 4 bases sitting between them. Germline CDR1 and CDR2: KGHSH and LQKENI. DNA for the CDR3: TGTGCCAGCTCACCACCGTCGAATCAGCCCCAGCATTTT. It yields the protein CASSPPSNQPQHF.

The rearrangement uses TRBV19 and TRBJ2-5; 9 bases are a match to TRBD1. V dropped 7 bases and J dropped 7; count of bases not matched to a gene: 10. CDR3 size: 14 residues. Germline lookup yields CDR1 LNHDA and CDR2 SQIVND (reference sequence). CDR3 amino acids: CASTLGQGVGTQYF. CDR3 bases: TGTGCCAGTACCCTGGGACAGGGCGTCGGGACCCAGTACTTC.

The chain employs TRBV3-1 (or the pseudogene TRBV3-2) and TRBJ1-6; 7 bases match TRBD1. Germline V CDR1 and CDR2: LGHDT, YNNKEL (reference sequence). The CDR3 spans 17 residues. After removal of 4 bases from V and 0 bases from J, the junction contained 6 bases not matched to a gene. CDR3 region: CASSRDSSSSYNSPLHF. The DNA of the CDR3 is TGTGCCAGCAGCCGGGACAGTTCAAGCTCCTATAATTCACCCCTCCACTTT.

This chain connects TRBV7-2 to TRBJ2-1; TRBD1 might be the D (6 bases). Germline assignment: CDR1 SGHTA and CDR2 FQGNSA. With 4 bases removed from V and 4 bases from J, the gap between germline ends came to 14 bases. This CDR3 region has 15 residues. The CDR3 nucleotides are TGTGCCAGCAGCTCTCAACGTACAGGGTACAATGAGCAGTTCTTC. Translation: CASSSQRTGYNEQFF. The entire variable domain, with the rest obtained from reference TRBV7-2 and TRBJ2-1, is as follows: GAGVSQSPSNKVTEKGKDVELRCDPISGHTALYWYRQSLGQGLEFLIYFQGNSAPDKSGLPSDRFSAERTGGSVSTLTIQRTQQEDSAVYLCASSSQRTGYNEQFFGPGTRLTVL.

CDR3 nucleotide sequence: TGTGCCAGCTCCTTAATGACAGGGGGCGAGCAGTACTTC. This codes for CASSLMTGGEQYF. The chain recombines TRBV7-8 with TRBJ2-7; 9 bases agree with TRBD1. The CDR3 has 13 amino acids. V lost 8 bases, J lost 6 bases, and 8 bases stayed unmatched. The germline gives CDR1 SGHVS, CDR2 FQNEAQ.

The table lists this clone with a count of one. The chain joins TRBV5-1 to TRBJ2-2, with D maybe TRBD2 (6 bases). This CDR3 is 15 amino acids long. V was trimmed by 0 bases and J by 3 bases, leaving 9 bases between them. Germline loops: CDR1 SGHRS, CDR2 YFSETQ. The CDR3 protein is CASSLEGRHTGELFF. DNA of the CDR3: TGCGCCAGCAGCTTGGAGGGGAGGCACACCGGGGAGCTGTTTTTT.

The rearrangement uses TRBV28 and TRBJ2-3; 7 nucleotides line up with TRBD2. CDR1 and CDR2 from the germline V gene are MDHEN and SYDVKM. The ends lost 4 bases at V and 12 bases at J; junction bases unmatched: 13. CDR3 length equals 14 residues. CDR3 bases: TGTGCCAGCAGTTCTCCGGGACGTCGGGAGGTTCAGTATTTT. Translating it yields CASSSPGRREVQYF.

The chain couples TRBV27 to TRBJ1-4; unclear D gene. Germline V CDR1 and CDR2: MNHEY, SMNVEV (reference sequence). This CDR3 comprises 13 residues. The ends were cut back, 6 bases at V and 8 bases at J, with 13 bases in the middle. CDR3 amino acids: CASSLESREKLFF. Written as DNA, the CDR3 is TGTGCCAGCAGCCTGGAATCGAGGGAAAAACTGTTTTTT.

A single count supports this clone. The chain has TRBV4-1 and TRBJ1-3; a possible D gene is TRBD1 (6 bases). Trimming pared 1 base from V and 4 bases from J, leaving 20 bases between. The CDR3 contains 18 residues. Germline CDR1 and CDR2: MGHRA and YSYEKL. The CDR3 loop is CASSQVRKDRAPGNTIYF. The CDR3 nucleotides are TGCGCCAGCAGCCAAGTAAGAAAGGACAGAGCTCCCGGAAACACCATATATTTT.

V usage is TRBV4-1 and J usage is TRBJ2-7; the match to TRBD1 covers 9 bases. CDR3 size: 16 residues. Trimming at V came to 0 bases and at J to 0 bases, leaving 3 bases not matched to a gene. Germline CDR1 reads MGHRA; CDR2 reads YSYEKL. The chain's CDR3 is CASSQDWGQGSYEQYF. The CDR3, as DNA: TGCGCCAGCAGCCAAGATTGGGGACAGGGCTCCTACGAGCAGTACTTC.